This T cell receptor beta chain was profiled in a study of shared clonotypes between healthy human individuals. Study-wide context: The donors, a couple of women and three men, were aged 18 to 49.

Some clones are missing from TCRdb's copy, which holds only in-frame ones; the method was immunoSEQ multiplex PCR. Seen here are roughly 1.4 million clones, approximately 98.5% observed once, and the top ten hold around 0.38%. CDR3 length: 14 residues. V lost 3 bases and J 2 bases, leaving 10 bases between the germline ends. Germline loops: CDR1 SGHRS, CDR2 YFSETQ. Sequencing was performed on naive CD4+ T cells sorted from blood. This sample's subset: CD45RA+ positively selected. This rearrangement joins TRBV5-1 to TRBJ2-3; a possible D gene is TRBD1 (5 bases). The clonotype comes from a man in his thirties or forties in good health. The CDR3 sequence is CASSSDTHTDTQYF. The CDR3 DNA is TGCGCCAGCAGCTCGGACACACACACAGATACGCAGTATTTT. The whole variable domain, filled in from reference TRBV5-1 and TRBJ2-3, reads KAGVTQTPRYLIKTRGQQVTLSCSPISGHRSVSWYQQTPGQGLQFLFEYFSETQRNKGNFPGRFSGRQFSNSRSEMNVSTLELGDSALYLCASSSDTHTDTQYFGPGTRLTVL.